This T cell receptor beta chain was captured by sequencing in a study of blood T cell repertoires in COVID-19. Study-wide context: Sample material is recorded as cDNA or gDNA derived from T cells, B-cell-depleted T cells, or PBMCs.

This CDR3 contains 16 residues. V was clipped by 3 bases and J by 2 bases; unmatched bases: 7. In germline, CDR1 is KGHSH, CDR2 LQKENI. Authors' methods: It was from reference gene primer amplification that nucleated cell counts were estimated. The table came from immunoSEQ multiplex PCR; TCRdb's copy has only in-frame clones and leaves some out. Clone size and the V and J calls come from that table; the DNA yielded D and trimming. Of over 25,000 clones in the sample, approximately 84% are singletons; the top ten hold approximately 40%. The receptor comes from a woman of 80 years or more with acute or convalescent COVID-19. Sequencing used peripheral blood. V is TRBV18 and J is TRBJ2-1; 7 nucleotides agree with TRBD1. CDR3: CASSPTGQLAYNEQFF. CDR3 nucleotides: TGTGCCAGCTCACCCACGGGACAGCTCGCCTACAATGAGCAGTTCTTC.